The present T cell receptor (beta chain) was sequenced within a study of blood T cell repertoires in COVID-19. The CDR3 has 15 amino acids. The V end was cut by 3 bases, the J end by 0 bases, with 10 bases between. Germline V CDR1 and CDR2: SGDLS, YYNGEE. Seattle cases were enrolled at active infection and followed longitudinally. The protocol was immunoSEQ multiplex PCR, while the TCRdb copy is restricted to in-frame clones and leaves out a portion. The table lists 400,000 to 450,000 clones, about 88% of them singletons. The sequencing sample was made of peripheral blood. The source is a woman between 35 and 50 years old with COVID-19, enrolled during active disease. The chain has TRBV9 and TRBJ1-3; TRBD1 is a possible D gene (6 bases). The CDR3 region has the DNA TGTGCCAGCAGCGCGGAGGACAGCTCTGGAAACACCATATATTTT. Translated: CASSAEDSSGNTIYF.